The rows below give T cell receptor beta chains drawn from one sample of a study of T cell responses to AZD1222 COVID-19 vaccine. The data were produced by immunoSEQ multiplex PCR, yet TCRdb's version contains in-frame clones alone and is incomplete. Here the sample spans about 150,000 clones, roughly 90% being singletons. The source was peripheral blood, collected 28 days after the second AZD1222 dose. The receptors were gathered from an adult who received the AZD1222 COVID-19 vaccine. The CDR3 runs from the conserved cysteine through the conserved F or W. The size entry is marked missing in some rows and otherwise reads once, few, many or a size class.

TRBV21-1,NA,CASSNRKQYF
TRBV24-1,NA,CATSDFRDGRGNIQYF
TRBV4-3,NA,CASSQDYRAVQYQPQHF
TRBV29-1,NA,CSVEGRYGYTF
TRBV7-2,NA,CASSSRQGSDTQYF
TRBV2,NA,CANRAPNTEAFF
TRBV27,NA,CASSFRTGPEQYF
TRBV5-1,NA,CASSLDTRVGELFF
TRBV9,NA,CASSVATGDYEQYF
TRBV13,NA,CASSLGAGLNSPLHF
TRBV3-1/TRBV3-2,NA,CASRFTSSGRAQETQYF
TRBV9,NA,CASSVAPASNTGELFF
TRBV7-2,NA,CASSLPRQPQHF
TRBV6-5,NA,CASSTGAYGYTF
TRBV7-9,NA,CASSRGQAENEQFF
TRBV24-1,NA,CATSEYGAGGSNEQFF
TRBV18,NA,CASSSKTLTGTPGAEAFF
TRBV5-1,NA,CASSRGRVNYGYTF
TRBV27,few,CASSLERGGQPQHF
TRBV19,NA,CASSIAPPGSGNTIYF
TRBV29-1,NA,CSGTSGDEQFF
TRBV9,NA,CASSVAGGNHIQYF
TRBV19,NA,CASLPAPGGGTNYGYTF
TRBV19,NA,CASSSTGQVNEQFF
TRBV7-2,NA,CASSFRGGPTGELFF
TRBV18,NA,CASSTPGRMLYEQYF
TRBV29-1,NA,CSVDPLERAAYEQYF
TRBV15,NA,CATSPTGSNQPQHF
TRBV19,NA,CASSIGQGLNQPQHF
TRBV7-2,NA,CASSLAWVPGSGNTIYF
TRBV6-2/TRBV6-3,NA,CASSGRQETQYF
TRBV7-9,NA,CASSLNPRNEQFF
TRBV5-1,NA,CASSLQGKEGYTF
TRBV4-3,NA,CASSQGGPASSGNTIYF
TRBV2,NA,CASRVDRGDNQPQHF
TRBV2,NA,CASTERFLNYGYTF
TRBV4-3,NA,CASSQRGALNQPQHF
TRBV12-1,NA,CASSFETTKGGGGNQPQHF
TRBV2,NA,CASSGTSGGDTQYF
TRBV29-1,NA,CSVSGTEDFYGYTF
TRBV6-5,NA,CAIRRDASGKAFF
TRBV5-5,NA,CASSLFQGMLDEQYF
TRBV7-2,NA,CASSGQGGAGDTQYF
TRBV9,NA,CASNPSASSYNEQFF
TRBV6-1,NA,CASSDPVVTGAVNTGELFF
TRBV5-1,NA,CASSLLGEETQYF
TRBV7-2,few,CASSTPRTSGSYEQYF
TRBV11-1,NA,CASSSGQINTEAFF
TRBV4-3,NA,CASSQDHRGGYGYTF
TRBV5-6,few,CASSWDRGPGYTF
TRBV18,NA,CASARGSPLHF
TRBV5-1,NA,CASSHGLAGVYQTQYF